This TCR beta chain was recovered during a study of blood T cell repertoires in COVID-19. Assay used: immunoSEQ multiplex PCR; TCRdb lists only in-frame clones, some missing. The sample yields approximately 290,000 clones, under 85% seen once. Looked up from germline, CDR1 is SNHLY and CDR2 is FYNNEI. Trimming took 7 bases from V and 7 from J, leaving 20 bases between them. The CDR3 contains 15 residues. The V gene is TRBV2, the J gene TRBJ1-5; D is possibly TRBD1 (6 bases). The receptor comes from a human donor with COVID-19, enrolled during active disease. The donor label of this sample is uncertain. The sample was peripheral blood. In nucleotides, the CDR3 is TGTGCCAGCAAGAGAGGGACATTATCGGAGCAGCCCCAGCATTTT. It translates to CASKRGTLSEQPQHF.